This T cell receptor (beta chain) was profiled in a study of blood T cells in healthy people across ages. The V segment lost 1 base and the J segment 4 bases; nucleotides outside the gene matches: 16. CDR1 is SGHTA, CDR2 FQGNSA, per germline. The CDR3 runs to 20 residues. Samples had at least 6.5 million PBMCs isolated from them. Per sample, at least 5.5 micrograms of total RNA were extracted. A second roughly 6 to 12 cycle PCR used barcoded and J-beta primers. Each sample provided no less than 2.5 million CDR3-containing paired-end reads. One entry per CDR3 protein, called by TCRdb with MiXCR from the 5' RACE reads. Among 790,000 or so distinct CDR3 sequences listed, more than 50% were seen once. Regarding the study as a whole: The long-lived group displayed more naive CD4+ cells, plus higher diversity, than the aged donors did.

As concerns this clonotype: The antigen remains undetermined.

The chain employs TRBV7-2 and TRBJ2-3; 11 positions match TRBD2. The specimen was blood. The sequence was obtained from a man aged 40-55 years in good health. The CDR3 reads CASSLGEVAGGPVGADTQYF. The CDR3 DNA sequence: TGTGCCAGCAGCTTAGGAGAGGTAGCGGGGGGGCCGGTAGGGGCAGATACGCAGTATTTT.